The TCR beta chain under discussion was sequenced for a study of tumor-infiltrating lymphocytes in localized non-small cell lung cancer. This table comes from immunoSEQ multiplex PCR, and its TCRdb copy is limited to in-frame clones, with some not included. The sample records fewer than 15,000 clones, about three quarters being singletons. The CDR3 runs 15 residues. Trimming removed 3 bases from V and 3 bases from J, with 15 bases in between. Germline lookup yields CDR1 MNHEY and CDR2 SVGAGI. This TCR came from a human donor with non-small cell lung cancer. V is TRBV6-5 and J is TRBJ2-7, with D tentatively TRBD2 (6 bases). Source material: uninvolved lung tissue not adjacent to the tumor. CDR3 sequence reads: CASSYSGGEYYEQYF. The CDR3 coding sequence is TGTGCCAGCAGTTATTCCGGCGGGGAATACTACGAGCAGTACTTC.